Listed below are T cell receptor beta chains from one sample, sequenced in a study of blood T cells in healthy people across ages. Using its own MiXCR run on the 5' RACE reads, TCRdb lists one record per CDR3 protein. The sample records around 1,700,000 distinct CDR3 sequences, roughly 30% being singletons. Sample: blood. These TCRs come from a woman aged 25 to 45 in good health. The CDR3 runs from the conserved cysteine through the conserved F or W. A D gene is named only where the DNA matches it firmly. A clone size is listed for some rows: how often the clone was seen (once, few, many), or a class if it is expanded.

TRBJ2-5	many	TRBV5-1	NA	CASKEEGETQYF	TGCGCCAGCAAGGAAGAGGGGGAGACCCAGTACTTC
TRBJ2-1	NA	TRBV6-5	TRBD2	CATRVGLADDEQFF	TGTGCCACCAGGGTAGGACTAGCGGATGATGAGCAGTTCTTC
TRBJ2-7	few	TRBV15	TRBD2	CATSRYGLGPYEQYF	TGTGCCACCAGCAGATACGGACTAGGCCCCTACGAGCAGTACTTC
TRBJ1-2	few	TRBV10-3	NA	CAISGPSLGYTF	TGTGCCATCAGTGGCCCAAGTTTGGGCTACACCTTC
TRBJ1-2	few	TRBV10-3	TRBD1	CAISEQGARGYTF	TGTGCCATCAGTGAACAGGGGGCGCGGGGCTACACCTTC
TRBJ2-7	many	TRBV27	TRBD1	CATRLTGDSYEQYF	TGTGCCACCCGTCTGACAGGGGACTCCTACGAGCAGTACTTC
TRBJ1-1	NA	TRBV10-3	NA	CAIRGTSGYEAFF	TGTGCCATCAGAGGGACATCCGGATATGAAGCTTTCTTT
TRBJ1-1	NA	TRBV7-9	TRBD1	CASSSHRGQMNTEAFF	TGTGCCAGCAGCTCACACAGGGGGCAGATGAACACTGAAGCTTTCTTT
TRBJ1-6	NA	TRBV15	NA	CATSRDRFSGSPLHF	TGTGCCACCAGCAGAGACAGGTTTTCGGGTTCACCCCTCCACTTT
TRBJ2-5	NA	TRBV6-1	TRBD1	CASSETGAGGQETQYF	TGTGCCAGCAGTGAAACAGGGGCAGGAGGCCAAGAGACCCAGTACTTC
TRBJ1-1	many	TRBV29-1	TRBD1	CSVEGGQGEAFF	TGCAGCGTTGAGGGGGGACAGGGGGAAGCTTTCTTT
TRBJ1-1	few	TRBV27	NA	CASNRPGMNTEAFF	TGTGCCAGCAATCGGCCAGGGATGAACACTGAAGCTTTCTTT
TRBJ2-5	few	TRBV5-1	NA	CASRQGPQQETQYF	TGCGCCAGCAGGCAGGGGCCTCAGCAGGAGACCCAGTACTTC
TRBJ1-1	many	TRBV6-5	NA	CASSYSISGAGAFF	TGTGCCAGCAGTTACTCGATATCGGGGGCGGGAGCTTTCTTT
TRBJ2-5	few	TRBV20-1	TRBD1	CSARDQGARETQYF	TGCAGTGCTAGAGATCAGGGGGCGAGGGAGACCCAGTACTTC
TRBJ1-1	NA	TRBV5-1	TRBD1	CASSGGQMLNTEAFF	TGCGCCAGCAGCGGGGGACAGATGCTGAACACTGAAGCTTTCTTT
TRBJ2-5	NA	TRBV28	TRBD1	CASSPTGAERETQYF	TGTGCCAGCAGCCCGACAGGGGCTGAGAGGGAGACCCAGTACTTC
TRBJ2-5	NA	TRBV7-8	NA	CASSARDLGLETQYF	TGTGCCAGCAGCGCCCGGGACCTGGGCTTGGAGACCCAGTACTTC
TRBJ2-3	many	TRBV15	NA	CATKEGREDTQYF	TGTGCCACCAAAGAGGGAAGGGAAGATACGCAGTATTTT
TRBJ2-3	many	TRBV5-1	TRBD2	CASSSGGPADTQYF	TGCGCCAGCAGCTCGGGGGGACCAGCAGATACGCAGTATTTT
TRBJ1-2	few	TRBV25-1	NA	CASSERRQFGGYTF	TGTGCCAGCAGTGAACGCCGACAGTTTGGGGGCTACACCTTC
TRBJ2-7	many	TRBV5-1	NA	CASSLADSTYEQYF	TGCGCCAGCAGCTTGGCCGACTCAACCTACGAGCAGTACTTC
TRBJ2-7	NA	TRBV7-2	NA	CANSFPGHIYEQYF	TGTGCCAACAGCTTCCCGGGACATATTTACGAGCAGTACTTC
TRBJ1-5	NA	TRBV6-1	NA	CASSWETGGGNQPQHF	TGTGCCAGCAGTTGGGAGACGGGGGGCGGCAATCAGCCCCAGCATTTT
TRBJ1-1	few	TRBV10-3	NA	CAISEYRGTEAFF	TGTGCCATCAGTGAGTATCGGGGAACTGAAGCTTTCTTT
TRBJ1-2	once	TRBV19	TRBD1	CASSPFRGPYGYTF	TGTGCCAGTAGCCCCTTCAGGGGGCCCTATGGCTACACCTTC